This T cell receptor (beta chain) appears in the sequencing data of a study of cytomegalovirus exposure and HLA in healthy donors. The PCR was carried out with 60 Vbeta primers and 13 Jbeta primers. Clones were sequenced by immunoSEQ multiplex PCR, and TCRdb holds only the in-frame ones, with some missing. The sample lists some 180,000 clones; around 80% were seen once. Trimming cost V 1 base and J 3 bases, with 10 bases left between them. The germline V gene has CDR1 SGHVS and CDR2 FQNEAQ. This CDR3 has 14 amino acids. V gene TRBV7-8 combines with J gene TRBJ2-7; D is unclear. The sequence was obtained from a woman aged 25-40 years in good health and CMV-seropositive. The sequencing input was PBMCs. CDR3 DNA: TGTGCCAGCAGCTTAGGCGGCGTAGTCTACGAGCAGTACTTC. Translation gives CASSLGGVVYEQYF. Full variable domain (remainder filled in from reference TRBV7-8 and TRBJ2-7): GAGVSQSPRYKVAKRGQDVALRCDPISGHVSLFWYQQALGQGPEFLTYFQNEAQLDKSGLPSDRFFAERPEGSVSTLKIQRTQQEDSAVYLCASSLGGVVYEQYFGPGTRLTVT.